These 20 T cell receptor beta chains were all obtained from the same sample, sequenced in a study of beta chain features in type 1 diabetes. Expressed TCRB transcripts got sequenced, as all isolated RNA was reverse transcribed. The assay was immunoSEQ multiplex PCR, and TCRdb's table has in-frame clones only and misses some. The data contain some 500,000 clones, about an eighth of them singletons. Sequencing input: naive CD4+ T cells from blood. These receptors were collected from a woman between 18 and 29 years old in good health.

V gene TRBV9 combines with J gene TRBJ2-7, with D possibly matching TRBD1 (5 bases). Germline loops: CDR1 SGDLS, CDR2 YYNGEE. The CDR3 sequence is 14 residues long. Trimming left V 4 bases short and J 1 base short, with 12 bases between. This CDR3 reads CASSPAGFSYEQYF. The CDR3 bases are TGTGCCAGCAGCCCAGCAGGGTTTTCCTACGAGCAGTACTTC.

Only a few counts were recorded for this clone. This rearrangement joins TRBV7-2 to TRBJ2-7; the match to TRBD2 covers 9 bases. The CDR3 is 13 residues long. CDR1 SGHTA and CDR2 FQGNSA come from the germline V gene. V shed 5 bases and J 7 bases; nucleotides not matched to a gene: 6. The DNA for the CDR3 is TGTGCCAGCAGCCCAGGCGGGAGGGGGGAGCAGTACTTC. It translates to CASSPGGRGEQYF.

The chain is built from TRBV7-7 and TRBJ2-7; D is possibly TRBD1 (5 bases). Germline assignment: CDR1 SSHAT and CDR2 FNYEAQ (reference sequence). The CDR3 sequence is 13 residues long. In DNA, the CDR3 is TGTGCTAGCTCCCAGGGCAGGGCCAACGAGCAGTACTTC. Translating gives CASSQGRANEQYF.

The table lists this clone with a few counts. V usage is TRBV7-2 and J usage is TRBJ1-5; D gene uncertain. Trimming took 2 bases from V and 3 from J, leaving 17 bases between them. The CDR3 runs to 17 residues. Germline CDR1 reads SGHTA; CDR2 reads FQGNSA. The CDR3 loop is CASSLYQVITDNQPQHF. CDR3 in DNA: TGTGCCAGCAGCTTATATCAGGTGATTACAGACAATCAGCCCCAGCATTTT.

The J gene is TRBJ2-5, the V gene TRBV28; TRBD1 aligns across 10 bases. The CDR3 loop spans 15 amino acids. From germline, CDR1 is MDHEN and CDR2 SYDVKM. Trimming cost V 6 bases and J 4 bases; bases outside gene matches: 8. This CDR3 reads CASRPGTGVVETQYF. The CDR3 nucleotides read TGTGCCAGCAGGCCCGGGACAGGGGTCGTAGAGACCCAGTACTTC.

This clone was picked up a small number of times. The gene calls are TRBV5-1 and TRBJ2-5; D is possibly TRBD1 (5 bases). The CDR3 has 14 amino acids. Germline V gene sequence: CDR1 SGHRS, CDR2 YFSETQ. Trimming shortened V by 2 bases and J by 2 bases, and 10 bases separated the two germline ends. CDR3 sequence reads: CASSFGREQETQYF. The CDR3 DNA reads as TGCGCCAGCAGCTTCGGCAGGGAACAAGAGACCCAGTACTTC.

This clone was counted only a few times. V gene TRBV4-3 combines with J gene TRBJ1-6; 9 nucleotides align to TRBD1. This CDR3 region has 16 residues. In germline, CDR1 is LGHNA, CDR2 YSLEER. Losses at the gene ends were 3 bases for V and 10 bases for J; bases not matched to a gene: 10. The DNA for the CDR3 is TGCGCCAGCAGCCAGCATCCGGGACAGGGAGGATCACCCCTCCACTTT. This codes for CASSQHPGQGGSPLHF.

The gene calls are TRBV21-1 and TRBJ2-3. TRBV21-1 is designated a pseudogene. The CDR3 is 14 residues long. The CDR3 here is CASSKESGRDTQYF. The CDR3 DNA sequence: TGTGCCAGCAGCAAAGAGTCCGGGCGGGATACGCAGTATTTT.

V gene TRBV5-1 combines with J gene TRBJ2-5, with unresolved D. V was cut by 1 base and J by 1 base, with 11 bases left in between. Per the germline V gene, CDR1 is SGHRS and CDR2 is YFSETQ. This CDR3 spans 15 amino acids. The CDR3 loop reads CASSLFYYLQETQYF. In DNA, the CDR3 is TGCGCCAGCAGCTTGTTTTACTACCTCCAAGAGACCCAGTACTTC.

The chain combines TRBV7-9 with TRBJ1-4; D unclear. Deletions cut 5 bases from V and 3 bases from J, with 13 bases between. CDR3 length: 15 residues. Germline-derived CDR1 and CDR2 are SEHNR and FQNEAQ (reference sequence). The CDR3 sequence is CASSPGRAANEKLFF. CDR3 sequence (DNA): TGTGCCAGCAGCCCAGGAAGGGCAGCTAATGAAAAACTGTTTTTT.

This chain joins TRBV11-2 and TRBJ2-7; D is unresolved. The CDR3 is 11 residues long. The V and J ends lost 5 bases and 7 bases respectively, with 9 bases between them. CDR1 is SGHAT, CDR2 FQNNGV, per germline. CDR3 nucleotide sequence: TGTGCCAGCAGCCCCCTGGGGGAGCAGTACTTC. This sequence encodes CASSPLGEQYF.

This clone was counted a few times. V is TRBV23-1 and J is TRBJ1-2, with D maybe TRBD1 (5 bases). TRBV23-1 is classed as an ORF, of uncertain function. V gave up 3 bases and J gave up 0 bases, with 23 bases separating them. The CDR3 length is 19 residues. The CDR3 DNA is TGCGCCAGCAGTCAGCCGGTTAGACAGAGTTTATGGGCTAACTATGGCTACACCTTC. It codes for CASSQPVRQSLWANYGYTF.

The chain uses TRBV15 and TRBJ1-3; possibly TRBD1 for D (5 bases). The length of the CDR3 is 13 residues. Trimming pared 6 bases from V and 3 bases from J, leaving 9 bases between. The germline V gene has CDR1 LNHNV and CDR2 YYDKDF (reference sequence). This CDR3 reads CATRTGGGNTIYF. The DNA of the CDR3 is TGTGCCACCAGGACGGGGGGTGGAAACACCATATATTTT.

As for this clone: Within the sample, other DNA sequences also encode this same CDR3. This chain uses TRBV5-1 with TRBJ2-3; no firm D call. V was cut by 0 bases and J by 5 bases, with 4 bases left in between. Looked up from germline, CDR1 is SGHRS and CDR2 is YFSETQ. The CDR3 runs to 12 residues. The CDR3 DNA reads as TGCGCCAGCAGCTTGGTAGGAGATACGCAGTATTTT. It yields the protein CASSLVGDTQYF.

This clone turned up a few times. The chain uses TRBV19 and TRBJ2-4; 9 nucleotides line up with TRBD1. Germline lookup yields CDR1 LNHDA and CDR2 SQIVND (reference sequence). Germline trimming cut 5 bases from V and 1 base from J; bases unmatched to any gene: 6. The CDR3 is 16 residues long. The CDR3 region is CASSPGTGMAKNIQYF. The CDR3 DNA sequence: TGTGCCAGTAGTCCCGGGACAGGGATGGCCAAAAACATTCAGTACTTC.

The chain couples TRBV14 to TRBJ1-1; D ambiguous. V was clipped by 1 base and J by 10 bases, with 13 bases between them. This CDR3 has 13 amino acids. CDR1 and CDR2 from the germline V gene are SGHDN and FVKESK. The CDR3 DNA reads TGTGCCAGCAGCCAAGCGTATAGTGCGAGAGCTTTCTTT. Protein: CASSQAYSARAFF.

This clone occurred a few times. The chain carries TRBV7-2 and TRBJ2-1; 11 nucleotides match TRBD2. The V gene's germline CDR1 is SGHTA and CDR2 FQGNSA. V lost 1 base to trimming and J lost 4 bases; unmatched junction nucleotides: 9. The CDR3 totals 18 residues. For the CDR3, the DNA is TGTGCCAGCAGCTTAGGGTTTAGCGGGAGGGCCACATACAATGAGCAGTTCTTC. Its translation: CASSLGFSGRATYNEQFF.

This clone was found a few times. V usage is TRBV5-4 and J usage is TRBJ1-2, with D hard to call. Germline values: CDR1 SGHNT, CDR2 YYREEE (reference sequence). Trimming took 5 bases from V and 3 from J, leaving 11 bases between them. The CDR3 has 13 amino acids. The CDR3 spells CASSNGRDYGYTF. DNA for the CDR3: TGTGCCAGCAGTAATGGACGGGACTATGGCTACACCTTC.

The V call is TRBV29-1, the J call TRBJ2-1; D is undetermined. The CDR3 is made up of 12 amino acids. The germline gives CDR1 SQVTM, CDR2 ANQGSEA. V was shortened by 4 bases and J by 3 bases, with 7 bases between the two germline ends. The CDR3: CSVVLYYNEQFF. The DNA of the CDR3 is TGCAGCGTTGTCTTATACTACAATGAGCAGTTCTTC.

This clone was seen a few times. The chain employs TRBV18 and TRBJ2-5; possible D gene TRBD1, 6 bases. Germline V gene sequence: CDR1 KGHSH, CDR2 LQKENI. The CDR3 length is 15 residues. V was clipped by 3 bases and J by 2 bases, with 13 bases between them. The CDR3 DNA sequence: TGTGCCAGCTCACCCTTTGGACAGCCTCAAGAGACCCAGTACTTC. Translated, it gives CASSPFGQPQETQYF.